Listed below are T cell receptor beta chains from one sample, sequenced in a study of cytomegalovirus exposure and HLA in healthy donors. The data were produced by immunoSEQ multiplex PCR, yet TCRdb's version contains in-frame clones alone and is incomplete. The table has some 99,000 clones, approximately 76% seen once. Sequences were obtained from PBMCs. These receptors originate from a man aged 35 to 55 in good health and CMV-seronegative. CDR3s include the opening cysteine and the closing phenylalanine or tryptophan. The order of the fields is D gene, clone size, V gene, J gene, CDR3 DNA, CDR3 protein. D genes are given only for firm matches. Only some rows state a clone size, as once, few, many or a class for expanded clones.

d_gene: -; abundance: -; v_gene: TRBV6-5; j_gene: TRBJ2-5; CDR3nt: TGTGCCAGCAGTATTACGGGACAAATGCAGACCCAGTACTTC; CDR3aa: CASSITGQMQTQYF
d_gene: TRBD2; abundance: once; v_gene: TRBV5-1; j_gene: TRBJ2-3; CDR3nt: TGCGCCAGCAGAACCCCTAGCGGGGGATTAGATACGCAGTATTTT; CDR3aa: CASRTPSGGLDTQYF
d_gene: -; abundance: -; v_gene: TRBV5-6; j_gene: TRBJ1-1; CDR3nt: TGTGCCAGCAGCCCAAGGGGGTTAGCGAACACTGAAGCTTTCTTT; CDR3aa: CASSPRGLANTEAFF
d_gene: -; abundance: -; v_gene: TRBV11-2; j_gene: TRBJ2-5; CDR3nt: TGTGCCAGCAGCACCCGACAGGGAGGAGAGACCCAGTACTTC; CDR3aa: CASSTRQGGETQYF
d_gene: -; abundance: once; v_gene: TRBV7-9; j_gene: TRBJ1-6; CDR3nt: TGTGCCAGCAGCTCCAGGGTTAGGAATTCACCCCTCCACTTT; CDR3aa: CASSSRVRNSPLHF
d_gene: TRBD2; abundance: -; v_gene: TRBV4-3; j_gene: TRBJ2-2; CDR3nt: TGCGCCAGCAGCCGGCCTGGGACTAGGTTGGAGACCGGGGAGCTGTTTTTT; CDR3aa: CASSRPGTRLETGELFF
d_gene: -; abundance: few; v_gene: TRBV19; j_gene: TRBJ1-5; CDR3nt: TGTGCCAGTAGTATTAGGGGAATGACAGATTATAGCAATCAGCCCCAGCATTTT; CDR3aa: CASSIRGMTDYSNQPQHF
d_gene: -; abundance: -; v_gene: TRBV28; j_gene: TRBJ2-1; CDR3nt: TGTGCCAGCAGTTTAAATCATTATGAGCAGTTCTTC; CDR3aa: CASSLNHYEQFF
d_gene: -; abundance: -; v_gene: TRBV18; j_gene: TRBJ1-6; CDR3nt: TGTGCCAGCTCACCTACAGAACGGGGTAATTCACCCCTCCACTTT; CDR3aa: CASSPTERGNSPLHF
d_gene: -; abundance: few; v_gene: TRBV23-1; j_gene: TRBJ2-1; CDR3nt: TGCGCCAGCAGATTCATCCCTCGTAGGAGGGCCGGGGACAATGAGCAGTTCTTC; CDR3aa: CASRFIPRRRAGDNEQFF
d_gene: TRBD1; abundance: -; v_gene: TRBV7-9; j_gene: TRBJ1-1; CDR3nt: TGTTCCAGCGGACCGTATACCGACAGGGGGGTCGGTGAAGCTTTCTTT; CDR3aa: CSSGPYTDRGVGEAFF
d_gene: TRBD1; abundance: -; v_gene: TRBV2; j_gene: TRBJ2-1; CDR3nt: TGTGCCAGCAGTGGGACAGGGGGCGCGGGGGAGCAGTTCTTC; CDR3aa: CASSGTGGAGEQFF
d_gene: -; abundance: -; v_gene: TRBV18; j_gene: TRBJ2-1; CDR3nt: TGTGCCAGCTCACCCATGACTAGTTTGAGCTACAATGAGCAGTTCTTC; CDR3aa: CASSPMTSLSYNEQFF
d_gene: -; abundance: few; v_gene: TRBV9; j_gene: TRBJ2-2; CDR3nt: TGTGCCAGCAGCGTAGTGGTGAGGTTTGAGGGAGGAGACACCGGGGAGCTGTTTTTT; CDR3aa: CASSVVVRFEGGDTGELFF
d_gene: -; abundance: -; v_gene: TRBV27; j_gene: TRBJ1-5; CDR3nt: TGTGCCAGCAGTCCATCACTCTCATTCAATCAGCCCCAGCATTTT; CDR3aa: CASSPSLSFNQPQHF
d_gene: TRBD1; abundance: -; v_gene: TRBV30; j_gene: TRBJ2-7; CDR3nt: TGTGCCTGGAGTGGAACCGGGACAGGGAAATACGAGCAGTACTTC; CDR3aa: CAWSGTGTGKYEQYF
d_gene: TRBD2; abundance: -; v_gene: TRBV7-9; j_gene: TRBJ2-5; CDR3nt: TGTGCCAGCAGCGCAGGACTAGCGGGAATGGAGACCCAGTACTTC; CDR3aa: CASSAGLAGMETQYF
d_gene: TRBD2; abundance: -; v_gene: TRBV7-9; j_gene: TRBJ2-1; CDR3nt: TGTGCCGAGACTAGCGGATCCTACAATGAGCAGTTCTTC; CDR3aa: CAETSGSYNEQFF
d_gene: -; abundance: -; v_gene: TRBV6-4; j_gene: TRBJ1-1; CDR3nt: TGTGCCAGCACGGGGGGAGGGACTGAAGCTTTCTTT; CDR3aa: CASTGGGTEAFF
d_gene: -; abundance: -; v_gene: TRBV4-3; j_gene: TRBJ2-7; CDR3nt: TGCGCCAGCAGCCAAGACAGGCAGGTGACCTACGAGCAGTACTTC; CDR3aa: CASSQDRQVTYEQYF
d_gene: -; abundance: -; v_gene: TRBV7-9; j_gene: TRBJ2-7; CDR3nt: TGTGCCAGCAGCTTCAGGGGCTACGAGCAGTACTTC; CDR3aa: CASSFRGYEQYF
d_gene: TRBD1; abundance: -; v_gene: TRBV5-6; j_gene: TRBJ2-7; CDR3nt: TGTGCCAGCAGCTGGTGGACAGGTTCGTTCTACGAGCAGTACTTC; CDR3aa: CASSWWTGSFYEQYF
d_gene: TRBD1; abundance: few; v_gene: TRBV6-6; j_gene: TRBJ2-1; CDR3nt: TGTGCCAGCAGTTACTCATTGGACAGGGGGGATGAGCAGTTCTTC; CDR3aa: CASSYSLDRGDEQFF
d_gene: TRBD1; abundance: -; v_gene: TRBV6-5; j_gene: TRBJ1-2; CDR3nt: TGTGCCAGCACCCGACAGGGGGGCTATGGCTACACCTTC; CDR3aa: CASTRQGGYGYTF
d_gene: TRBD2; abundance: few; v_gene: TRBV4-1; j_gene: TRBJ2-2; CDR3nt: TGCGCCAGCAGCCAAGCGGGGACTAGCCCGAGGGGCGGGGAGCTGTTTTTT; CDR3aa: CASSQAGTSPRGGELFF
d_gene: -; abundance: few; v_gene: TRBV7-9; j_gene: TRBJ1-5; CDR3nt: TGTTCCAGCAGCTCCGTGACAGGCTATAGCAATCAGCCCCAGCATTTT; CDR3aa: CSSSSVTGYSNQPQHF
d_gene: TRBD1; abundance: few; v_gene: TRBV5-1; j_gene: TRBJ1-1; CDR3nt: TGCGCCAGCAGCCCACAGGGGGCTCCTGAAGCTTTCTTT; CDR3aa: CASSPQGAPEAFF
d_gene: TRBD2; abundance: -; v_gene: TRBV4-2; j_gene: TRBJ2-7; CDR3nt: TGTGCCAGCAGCCAGCAACTAGCGCAAAGCTCCTACGAGCAGTACTTC; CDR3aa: CASSQQLAQSSYEQYF
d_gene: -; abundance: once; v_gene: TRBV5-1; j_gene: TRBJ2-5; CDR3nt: TGCGCCAGCCTCCTTACGGGGTGGGAACAAAAAGAGACCCAGTACTTC; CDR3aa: CASLLTGWEQKETQYF
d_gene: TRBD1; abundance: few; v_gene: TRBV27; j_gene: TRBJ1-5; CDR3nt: TGTGCCAGCAGTTCCGGGACAGTAAATCAGCCCCAGCATTTT; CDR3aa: CASSSGTVNQPQHF
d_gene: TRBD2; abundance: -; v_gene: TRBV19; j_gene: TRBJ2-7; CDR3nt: TGTGCCAGTAGCGCTTCTGCCACCGGGACCCCGGGGGGCGAGCAGTACTTC; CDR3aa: CASSASATGTPGGEQYF
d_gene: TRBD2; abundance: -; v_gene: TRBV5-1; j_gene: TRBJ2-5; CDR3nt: TGCGCCAGCAGCGCCGACTTAGCGGGAGGGTTTGAGACCCAGTACTTC; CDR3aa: CASSADLAGGFETQYF
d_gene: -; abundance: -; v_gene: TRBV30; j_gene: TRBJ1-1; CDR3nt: TGTGCCTGGAGTGCTTTCACTGAAGCTTTCTTT; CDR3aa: CAWSAFTEAFF
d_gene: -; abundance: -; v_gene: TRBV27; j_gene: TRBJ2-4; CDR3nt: TGTGCCAGCAGTTTATTCAGAAACAAAAACATTCAGTACTTC; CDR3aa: CASSLFRNKNIQYF
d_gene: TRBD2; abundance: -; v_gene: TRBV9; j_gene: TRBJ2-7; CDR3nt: TGTGCCAGCAGCGTGTCCAGCGGGGATACCTACGAGCAGTACTTC; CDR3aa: CASSVSSGDTYEQYF
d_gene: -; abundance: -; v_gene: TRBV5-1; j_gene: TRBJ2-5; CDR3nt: TGCGCCAGCAGCTTGGCCGGCCAGGGGGGGACCCAGTACTTC; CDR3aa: CASSLAGQGGTQYF
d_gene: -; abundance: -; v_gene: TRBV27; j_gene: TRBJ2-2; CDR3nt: TGTGCCAGCAGTTTAGGGGGGTTCACCGGGGAGCTGTTTTTT; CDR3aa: CASSLGGFTGELFF
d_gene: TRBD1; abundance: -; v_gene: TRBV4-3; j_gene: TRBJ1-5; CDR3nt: TGCGCCAGCAGCCAGAACGGACAGGCCATTGAGCCCCAGCATTTT; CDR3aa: CASSQNGQAIEPQHF